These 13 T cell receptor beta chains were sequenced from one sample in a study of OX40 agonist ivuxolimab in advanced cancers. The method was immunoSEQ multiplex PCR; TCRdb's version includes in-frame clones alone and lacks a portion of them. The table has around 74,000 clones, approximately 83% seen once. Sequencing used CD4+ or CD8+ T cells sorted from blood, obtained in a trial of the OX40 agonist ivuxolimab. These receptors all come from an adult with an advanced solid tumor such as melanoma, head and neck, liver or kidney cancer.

CDR3 in amino acids: CASSGQENTEAFF. The DNA for the CDR3 is TGTGCCAGCAGCGGACAGGAGAACACTGAAGCTTTCTTT. The chain links TRBV6-1 to TRBJ1-1, with 7 bases lining up with TRBD1. CDR1 MNHNS and CDR2 SASEGT come from the germline V gene. V trimming: 6 bases; J trimming: 1 base; junction bases outside the gene matches: 2. The CDR3 length is 13 residues.

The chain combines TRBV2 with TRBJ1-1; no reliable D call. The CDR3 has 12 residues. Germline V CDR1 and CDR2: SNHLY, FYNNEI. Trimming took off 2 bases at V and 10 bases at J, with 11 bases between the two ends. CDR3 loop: CASSEPAVGAFF. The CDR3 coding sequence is TGTGCCAGCAGTGAACCCGCAGTCGGAGCTTTCTTT.

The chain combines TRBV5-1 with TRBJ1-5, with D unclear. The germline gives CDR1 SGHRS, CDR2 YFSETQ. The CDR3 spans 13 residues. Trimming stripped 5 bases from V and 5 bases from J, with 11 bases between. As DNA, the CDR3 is TGCGCCAGCAGTTTTGGTCAGGATCAGCCCCAGCATTTT. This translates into CASSFGQDQPQHF.

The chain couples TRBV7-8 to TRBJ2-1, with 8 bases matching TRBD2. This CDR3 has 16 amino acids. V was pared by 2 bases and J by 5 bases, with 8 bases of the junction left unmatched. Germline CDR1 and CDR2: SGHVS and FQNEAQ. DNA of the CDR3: TGTGCCAGCAGCTTATATCGAATAGCGGGAAACAATGAGCAGTTCTTC. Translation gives CASSLYRIAGNNEQFF.

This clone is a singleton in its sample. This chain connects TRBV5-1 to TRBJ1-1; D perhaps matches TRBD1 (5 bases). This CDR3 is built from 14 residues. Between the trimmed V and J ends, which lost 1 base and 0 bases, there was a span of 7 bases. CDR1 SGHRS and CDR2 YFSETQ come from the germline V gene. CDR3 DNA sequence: TGCGCCAGCAGCTTGTCAGGGTTGAACACTGAAGCTTTCTTT. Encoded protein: CASSLSGLNTEAFF.

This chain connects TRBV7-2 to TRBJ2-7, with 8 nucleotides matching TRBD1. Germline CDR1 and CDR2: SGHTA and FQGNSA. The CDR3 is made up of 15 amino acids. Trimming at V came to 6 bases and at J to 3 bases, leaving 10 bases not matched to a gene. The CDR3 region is CASRLQGGGNYEQYF. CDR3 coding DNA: TGTGCCAGCAGATTACAGGGGGGCGGAAACTACGAGCAGTACTTC.

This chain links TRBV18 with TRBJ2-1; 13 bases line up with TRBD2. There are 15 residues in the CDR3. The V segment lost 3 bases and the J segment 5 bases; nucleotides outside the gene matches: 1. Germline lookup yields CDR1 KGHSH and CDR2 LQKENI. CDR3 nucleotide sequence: TGTGCCAGCTCACCCGGACTAGCGGGAGACAATGAGCAGTTCTTC. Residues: CASSPGLAGDNEQFF.

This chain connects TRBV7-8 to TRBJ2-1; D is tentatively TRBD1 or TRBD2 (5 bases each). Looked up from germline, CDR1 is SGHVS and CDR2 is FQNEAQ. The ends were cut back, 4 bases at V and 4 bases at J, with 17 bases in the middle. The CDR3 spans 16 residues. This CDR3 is CASSSARGGTYNEQFF. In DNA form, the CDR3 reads TGTGCCAGCAGCTCCGCCCGGGGCGGAACTTACAATGAGCAGTTCTTC.

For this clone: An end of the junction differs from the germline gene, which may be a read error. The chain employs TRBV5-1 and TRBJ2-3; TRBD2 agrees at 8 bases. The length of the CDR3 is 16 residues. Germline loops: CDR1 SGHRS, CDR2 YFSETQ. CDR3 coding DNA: TGCGCCAGCAGTTTGGGCCTACCGGGAGGGACAGATACGCAGTATTTT. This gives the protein CASSLGLPGGTDTQYF.

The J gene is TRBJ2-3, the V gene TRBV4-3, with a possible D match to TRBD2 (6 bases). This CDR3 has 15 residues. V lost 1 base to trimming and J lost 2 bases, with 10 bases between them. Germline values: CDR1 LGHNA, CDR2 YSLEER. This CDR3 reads CASSQGRVITDTQYF. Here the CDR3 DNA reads TGCGCCAGCAGCCAAGGGAGGGTAATCACAGATACGCAGTATTTT.

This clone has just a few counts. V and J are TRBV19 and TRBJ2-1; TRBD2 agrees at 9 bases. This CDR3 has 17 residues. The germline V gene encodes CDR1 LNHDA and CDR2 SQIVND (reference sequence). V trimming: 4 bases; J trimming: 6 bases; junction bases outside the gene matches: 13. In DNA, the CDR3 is TGTGCCAGTAGTACCCGCCCGTCTAGCGGGGATTCCAATGAGCAGTTCTTC. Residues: CASSTRPSSGDSNEQFF.

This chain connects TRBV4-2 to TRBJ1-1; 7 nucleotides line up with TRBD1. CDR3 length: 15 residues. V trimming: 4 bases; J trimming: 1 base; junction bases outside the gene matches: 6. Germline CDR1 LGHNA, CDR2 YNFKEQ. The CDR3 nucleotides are TGTGCCAGCAGCCCAGGGGACAGCTCGAACACTGAAGCTTTCTTT. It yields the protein CASSPGDSSNTEAFF.

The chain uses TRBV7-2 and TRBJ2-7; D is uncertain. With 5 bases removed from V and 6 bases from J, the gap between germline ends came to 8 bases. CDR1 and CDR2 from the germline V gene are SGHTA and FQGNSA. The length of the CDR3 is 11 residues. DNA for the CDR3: TGTGCCAGCAGCCTATTTGCCGAGCAGTACTTC. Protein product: CASSLFAEQYF.